One and the same sample provided the 28 T cell receptor beta chains below, sequenced in a study of control samples from healthy donors and cancer patients. Sequencing used immunoSEQ multiplex PCR; TCRdb keeps in-frame clones, though not all of them. The sample shows about 97,000 clones, about 89% of them seen only once. The sample taken for sequencing was blood. The receptors were gathered from a man aged 25 to 45 in good health.

The rearrangement joins TRBV9 to TRBJ2-1, with a tentative D call TRBD2 (6 bases). There are 17 residues in the CDR3. Germline CDR1 and CDR2: SGDLS and YYNGEE. The ends were cut back, 2 bases at V and 5 bases at J, with 20 bases in the middle. CDR3 region: CASSVGGTSIPHNEQFF. CDR3 DNA sequence: TGTGCCAGCAGCGTGGGTGGGACTTCGATCCCCCACAATGAGCAGTTCTTC.

This rearrangement joins TRBV18 to TRBJ2-7; 9 positions match TRBD1. Per the germline V gene, CDR1 is KGHSH and CDR2 is LQKENI. The trim removed 6 bases at V and 5 bases at J, leaving 8 bases unmatched. CDR3 length: 14 amino acids. CDR3 nucleotides: TGTGCCAGCTCGCAGGGGACAGGGAACGACGAGCAGTACGTC. Protein product: CASSQGTGNDEQYV.

This clone is a singleton in its sample. The chain uses TRBV30 and TRBJ1-2, with D perhaps TRBD1 (5 bases). CDR1 is GTSNPN and CDR2 is SVGIG in the germline V gene (reference sequence). Trimming left V 2 bases short and J 4 bases short, with 11 bases between. The CDR3 loop spans 13 amino acids. The CDR3 region is CAWSWGDLYGYTF. Written as DNA, the CDR3 is TGTGCCTGGAGTTGGGGCGATCTCTATGGCTACACCTTC. Full variable domain (remainder filled in from reference TRBV30 and TRBJ1-2): SQTIHQWPATLVQPVGSPLSLECTVEGTSNPNLYWYRQAAGRGLQLLFYSVGIGQISSEVPQNLSASRPQDRQFILSSKKLLLSDSGFYLCAWSWGDLYGYTFGSGTRLTVV.

This clone was observed a single time. V gene TRBV3-1 (or the pseudogene TRBV3-2) combines with J gene TRBJ2-5, with 8 bases identical to TRBD1. Germline assignment: CDR1 LGHDT and CDR2 YNNKEL (reference sequence). CDR3 length: 18 residues. V shed 4 bases, J shed 4 bases, and the junction held 17 bases outside the gene matches. The CDR3 nucleotides are TGTGCCAGCAGCCCGCCCAGATCTAGGACAGGGTCTATAGAGACCCAGTACTTC. This translates into CASSPPRSRTGSIETQYF.

This clone was seen more than once but under ten times. This chain links TRBV7-9 with TRBJ2-3; D gene ambiguous. V lost 1 base and J 4 bases, leaving 18 bases between the germline ends. The CDR3 covers 17 residues. Germline V lookup: CDR1 SEHNR, CDR2 FQNEAQ (reference sequence). CDR3 loop: CASSLGSNPSGADTQYF. CDR3 nucleotides: TGTGCCAGCAGCTTAGGCTCTAACCCCTCGGGCGCAGATACGCAGTATTTT.

The chain employs TRBV19 and TRBJ1-2; D remains unclear. The germline gives CDR1 LNHDA, CDR2 SQIVND (reference sequence). The CDR3 has 13 residues. V shed 3 bases and J shed 8 bases, with 13 bases lying between them. For the CDR3, the DNA is TGTGCCAGTAGTATTAGTCGGGGTGACGGCTACACCTTC. Protein sequence: CASSISRGDGYTF.

The rearrangement joins TRBV3-1 (or the pseudogene TRBV3-2) to TRBJ1-2; TRBD1 matches 7 bases. Germline V gene sequence: CDR1 LGHDT, CDR2 YNNKEL (reference sequence). This CDR3 comprises 16 residues. V was pared by 6 bases and J by 1 base, with 11 bases of the junction left unmatched. The CDR3 coding sequence is TGTGCCAGCAGTCGTGGGACAGAGCCGATTAACTATGGCTACACCTTC. Translating it yields CASSRGTEPINYGYTF.

There are a few counts of this clone. The rearrangement links TRBV5-4 to TRBJ2-1, with D perhaps TRBD2 (5 bases). Germline CDR1 is SGHNT and CDR2 is YYREEE (reference sequence). V was shortened by 2 bases and J by 8 bases, with 11 bases between the two germline ends. This CDR3 comprises 13 residues. CDR3 nucleotide sequence: TGTGCCAGCAGCTTTGGGAGTGGGGATGAGCAGTTCTTC. Amino acid sequence: CASSFGSGDEQFF.

The CDR3 coding sequence is TGTGCCAGCAGCCCCAGCGATTTGAACACTGAAGCTTTCTTT. This codes for CASSPSDLNTEAFF. This rearrangement joins TRBV5-5 to TRBJ1-1; D is unclear. The germline gives CDR1 SGHKS, CDR2 YYEKEE (reference sequence). The length of the CDR3 is 14 residues. Trimming shortened V by 4 bases and J by 0 bases, and 10 bases separated the two germline ends. The full variable domain, in which reference TRBV5-5 and TRBJ1-1 provide the parts outside the CDR3, is DAGVTQSPTHLIKTRGQQVTLRCSPISGHKSVSWYQQVLGQGPQFIFQYYEKEERGRGNFPDRFSARQFPNYSSELNVNALLLGDSALYLCASSPSDLNTEAFFGQGTRLTVV.

The count of this clone is one. Other nucleotide sequences from this sample produce the same CDR3. This chain links TRBV6-2 or TRBV6-3 with TRBJ1-5; 8 bases line up with TRBD1. The CDR3 totals 16 residues. The ends lost 2 bases at V and 2 bases at J; junction bases unmatched: 5. In germline, CDR1 is MNHEY, CDR2 SVGEGT. Here the CDR3 reads CASSYSQGAGNQPQHF. The CDR3 bases are TGTGCCAGCAGTTACAGCCAGGGGGCGGGCAATCAGCCCCAGCATTTT.

The chain recombines TRBV28 with TRBJ2-5; D is possibly TRBD1 (5 bases). CDR1 is MDHEN, CDR2 SYDVKM, per germline. Trimming took off 6 bases at V and 5 bases at J, with 19 bases between the two ends. The CDR3 is 15 amino acids. CDR3 region: CASSFPKGAGETQYF. The CDR3 DNA sequence: TGTGCCAGCAGCTTCCCCAAAGGGGCCGGGGAGACCCAGTACTTC.

The chain is built from TRBV5-4 and TRBJ2-5; 7 positions agree with TRBD2. Germline trimming cut 0 bases from V and 4 bases from J; bases unmatched to any gene: 15. The germline gives CDR1 SGHNT, CDR2 YYREEE (reference sequence). The CDR3 contains 18 residues. CDR3 nucleotide sequence: TGTGCCAGCAGCTTGGGGCCCGGACTAGGAAGGTTGGGAGAGACCCAGTACTTC. This codes for CASSLGPGLGRLGETQYF.

The rearrangement joins TRBV29-1 to TRBJ2-7, with D uncertain. Looked up from germline, CDR1 is SQVTM and CDR2 is ANQGSEA. Trimming pared 5 bases from V and 2 bases from J, leaving 13 bases between. This CDR3 is 13 amino acids long. CDR3 nucleotide sequence: TGCAGCGTTCCGACCAGAGCCCCCTACGAGCAGTACGTC. Translation: CSVPTRAPYEQYV.

The gene calls are TRBV6-6 and TRBJ1-1; D perhaps matches TRBD1 (6 bases). V shed 2 bases and J shed 1 base, with 8 bases lying between them. CDR1 and CDR2 (germline): MNHNY, SVGAGI (reference sequence). The CDR3 runs 14 residues. CDR3: CASSYGGQNTEAFF. The DNA of the CDR3 is TGTGCCAGCAGTTACGGGGGACAGAACACTGAAGCTTTCTTT.

This clone was detected a few times. The chain has TRBV6-4 and TRBJ1-1; D is unresolved. The CDR3 length is 13 residues. In germline, CDR1 is MRHNA, CDR2 SNTAGT. The V end was cut by 3 bases, the J end by 2 bases, with 7 bases between. The CDR3 sequence is CASSEQENTEAFF. CDR3 DNA: TGTGCCAGCAGTGAGCAGGAAAACACTGAAGCTTTCTTT.

The rearrangement uses TRBV5-4 and TRBJ2-1; TRBD1 matches 8 bases. The CDR3 is 17 residues long. Trimming at V came to 2 bases and at J to 10 bases, leaving 17 bases not matched to a gene. Germline values: CDR1 SGHNT, CDR2 YYREEE (reference sequence). The CDR3 spells CASSFGFLTDRADEQFF. CDR3 bases: TGTGCCAGCAGCTTCGGCTTTTTAACGGACAGGGCCGACGAGCAGTTCTTC.

The chain uses TRBV4-3 and TRBJ2-4; possible D gene TRBD1, 6 bases. From germline, CDR1 is LGHNA and CDR2 YSLEER. The CDR3 consists of 15 residues. V lost 4 bases and J lost 3, with 13 bases in between. The CDR3 DNA sequence: TGCGCCAGCAGCCTAGAGACAGGTAGCAAAAACATTCAGTACTTC. It is translated as CASSLETGSKNIQYF.

The J gene is TRBJ2-7, the V gene TRBV7-2, with TRBD2 matching over 7 bases. This CDR3 contains 16 residues. Trimming at V came to 2 bases and at J to 5 bases, leaving 12 bases not matched to a gene. Looked up from germline, CDR1 is SGHTA and CDR2 is FQGNSA. CDR3 amino acids: CASSLKGLVASHEQYF. The CDR3 nucleotides read TGTGCCAGCAGCTTAAAAGGACTAGTAGCATCGCACGAGCAGTACTTC.

The V call is TRBV19, the J call TRBJ1-5; TRBD1 matches at 7 bases. Germline CDR1 reads LNHDA; CDR2 reads SQIVND (reference sequence). CDR3 length equals 16 residues. V lost 3 bases and J lost 1; bases outside the gene matches: 6. Written as DNA, the CDR3 is TGTGCCAGTAGTATCTCGGCAGGGGGAAGCAATCAGCCCCAGCATTTT. Translated: CASSISAGGSNQPQHF. Filled out from reference TRBV19 and TRBJ1-5, the complete variable domain reads DGGITQSPKYLFRKEGQNVTLSCEQNLNHDAMYWYRQDPGQGLRLIYYSQIVNDFQKGDIAEGYSVSREKKESFPLTVTSAQKNPTAFYLCASSISAGGSNQPQHFGDGTRLSIL.

The rearrangement joins TRBV5-1 to TRBJ1-1; 7 bases match TRBD1. Looked up from germline, CDR1 is SGHRS and CDR2 is YFSETQ. CDR3 length: 15 residues. The trim removed 4 bases at V and 6 bases at J, leaving 12 bases unmatched. CDR3 nucleotide sequence: TGCGCCAGCAGCGGGGGGACAGCCGGCCGGGCTGAAGCTTTCTTT. It specifies CASSGGTAGRAEAFF.

This clone was recorded once. This chain links TRBV7-6 with TRBJ2-2, with 14 positions matching TRBD2. Germline V gives CDR1 SGHVS, CDR2 FNYEAQ. Trimming took 4 bases from V and 5 from J; bases not matched to a gene: 12. This CDR3 spans 19 amino acids. The CDR3 coding sequence is TGTGCCAGCAGCTCGCAACCGGGACTAGCGGGAGTGAGGACCGGGGAGCTGTTTTTT. This encodes CASSSQPGLAGVRTGELFF.

V gene TRBV6-2 or TRBV6-3 combines with J gene TRBJ2-7; D not resolved. The CDR3 runs to 13 residues. Per the germline V gene, CDR1 is MNHEY and CDR2 is SVGEGT. The V end lost 4 bases, the J end lost 2 bases, and 9 bases lay between the germline ends. The CDR3 DNA reads as TGTGCCAGCAGTTTTATGGTTACCTACGAGCAGTACTTC. Translated: CASSFMVTYEQYF.

V usage is TRBV7-6 and J usage is TRBJ2-5; 8 bases map to TRBD1. The germline gives CDR1 SGHVS, CDR2 FNYEAQ. CDR3 length equals 16 residues. J lost 5 bases, V lost 5 bases, and 13 bases had no gene match. CDR3 residues: CASSLIKGQGGETQYF. CDR3 sequence (DNA): TGTGCCAGCAGCCTCATAAAAGGACAGGGCGGGGAGACCCAGTACTTC.

This clone came up a few times. Other DNA sequences in this specimen translate into the identical CDR3. The V and J genes are TRBV6-4 and TRBJ2-3; 7 bases agree with TRBD2. CDR1 and CDR2 from the germline V gene are MRHNA and SNTAGT. V shed 0 bases, J shed 0 bases, and the junction held 0 bases outside the gene matches. The length of the CDR3 is 15 residues. CDR3 in amino acids: CASSDSAGSTDTQYF. For the CDR3, the DNA is TGTGCCAGCAGTGACTCAGCGGGGAGCACAGATACGCAGTATTTT.

The rearrangement uses TRBV6-1 and TRBJ1-1, with a possible D match to TRBD1 (5 bases). Germline V CDR1 and CDR2: MNHNS, SASEGT. The ends were cut back, 2 bases at V and 3 bases at J, with 16 bases in the middle. The CDR3 has 16 residues. The CDR3 sequence: CASSETGAYSDTEAFF. The CDR3 DNA sequence: TGTGCCAGCAGTGAAACCGGGGCCTACAGCGACACTGAAGCTTTCTTT.

This clone was counted only a few times. This chain uses TRBV9 with TRBJ1-5; unclear D gene. This CDR3 spans 15 amino acids. CDR1 and CDR2 (germline): SGDLS, YYNGEE. V was cut by 0 bases and J by 7 bases, with 14 bases left in between. The CDR3 loop reads CASSVDGSSGQPQHF. The CDR3 DNA reads as TGTGCCAGCAGCGTAGATGGGTCGTCGGGGCAGCCCCAGCATTTT.

This sequence joins TRBV5-6 and TRBJ1-2, with D uncertain. The CDR3 sequence is 16 residues long. The V gene lost 1 base and the J gene lost 5 bases, with 18 bases spanning the gap. Germline V CDR1 and CDR2: SGHDT, YYEEEE. CDR3 in amino acids: CASSLIAPEGDYGYTF. The CDR3 DNA reads TGTGCCAGCAGCTTGATCGCCCCCGAGGGAGATTATGGCTACACCTTC.

This chain connects TRBV6-6 to TRBJ1-1; 9 bases line up with TRBD1. The V segment lost 1 base and the J segment 6 bases; nucleotides outside the gene matches: 9. Germline lookup yields CDR1 MNHNY and CDR2 SVGAGI (reference sequence). This CDR3 contains 16 residues. The CDR3 loop reads CASSYYSQGAKPEAFF. DNA of the CDR3: TGTGCCAGCAGTTACTATTCACAGGGGGCAAAACCTGAAGCTTTCTTT.